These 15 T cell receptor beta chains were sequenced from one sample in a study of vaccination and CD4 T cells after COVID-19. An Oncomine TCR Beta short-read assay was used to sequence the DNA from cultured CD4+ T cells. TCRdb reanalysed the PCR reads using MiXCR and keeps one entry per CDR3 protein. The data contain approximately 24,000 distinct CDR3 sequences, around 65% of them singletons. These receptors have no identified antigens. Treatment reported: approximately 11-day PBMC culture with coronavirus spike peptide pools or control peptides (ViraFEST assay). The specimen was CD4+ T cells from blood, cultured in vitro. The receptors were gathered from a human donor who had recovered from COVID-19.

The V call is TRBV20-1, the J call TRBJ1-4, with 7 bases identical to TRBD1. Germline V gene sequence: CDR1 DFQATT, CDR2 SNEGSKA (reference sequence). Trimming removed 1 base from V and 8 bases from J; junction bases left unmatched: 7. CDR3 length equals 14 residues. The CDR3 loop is CSARVPTGAEKLFF. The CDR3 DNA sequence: TGCAGTGCTAGAGTTCCTACAGGGGCGGAAAAACTGTTTTTT.

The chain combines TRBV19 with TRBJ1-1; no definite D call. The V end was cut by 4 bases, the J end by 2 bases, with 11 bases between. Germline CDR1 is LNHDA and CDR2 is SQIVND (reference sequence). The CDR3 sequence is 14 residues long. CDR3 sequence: CASSTWTGNTEAFF. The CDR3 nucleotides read TGTGCCAGTAGTACTTGGACGGGAAACACTGAAGCTTTCTTT.

This chain's CDR3 is CASSRMGTANTDTQYF. The CDR3 DNA sequence: TGTGCCAGCAGCCGGATGGGGACAGCAAACACAGATACGCAGTATTTT. V and J are TRBV5-6 and TRBJ2-3; 7 bases are shared with TRBD1. The CDR3 loop spans 16 amino acids. Germline loops: CDR1 SGHDT, CDR2 YYEEEE. V shed 4 bases and J 2 bases; nucleotides not matched to a gene: 10.

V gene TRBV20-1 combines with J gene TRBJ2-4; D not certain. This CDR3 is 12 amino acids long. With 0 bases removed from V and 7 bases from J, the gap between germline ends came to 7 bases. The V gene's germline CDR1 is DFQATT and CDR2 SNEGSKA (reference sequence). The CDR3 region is CSAREGQNIQYF. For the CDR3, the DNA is TGCAGTGCTAGAGAAGGGCAGAACATTCAGTACTTC.

CDR3 bases: TGTGCCAGCAGTATGAGGACGGCCATGAACACTGAAGCTTTCTTT. It specifies CASSMRTAMNTEAFF. The rearrangement uses TRBV25-1 and TRBJ1-1; D gene unclear. CDR1 is MGHDK and CDR2 is SYGVNS in the germline V gene. The length of the CDR3 is 15 residues. The germline V and J ends were trimmed by 5 bases and 0 bases, with 13 bases remaining between them.

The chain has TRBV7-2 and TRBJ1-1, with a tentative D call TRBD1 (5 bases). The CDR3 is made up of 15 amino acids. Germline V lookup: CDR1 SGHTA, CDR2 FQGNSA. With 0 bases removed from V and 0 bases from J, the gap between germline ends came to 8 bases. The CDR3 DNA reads TGTGCCAGCAGCTTAGCTACAGGCATGAACACTGAAGCTTTCTTT. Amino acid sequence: CASSLATGMNTEAFF.

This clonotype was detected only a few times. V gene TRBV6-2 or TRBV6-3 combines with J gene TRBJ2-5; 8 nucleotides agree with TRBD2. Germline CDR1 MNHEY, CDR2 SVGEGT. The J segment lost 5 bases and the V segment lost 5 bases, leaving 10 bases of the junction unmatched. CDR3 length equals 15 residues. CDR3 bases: TGTGCCAGCAGTCCTTACGGGACTAGTGGGGAGACCCAGTACTTC. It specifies CASSPYGTSGETQYF.

The CDR3 spells CASRLTGSGSPLHF. The CDR3 nucleotides are TGTGCCAGTAGGTTGACAGGGTCAGGTTCACCCCTCCACTTT. J is TRBJ1-6 and V is TRBV19; TRBD1 agrees at 7 bases. The CDR3 has 14 residues. Germline CDR1 reads LNHDA; CDR2 reads SQIVND (reference sequence). The J segment lost 9 bases and the V segment lost 6 bases, leaving 8 bases of the junction unmatched.

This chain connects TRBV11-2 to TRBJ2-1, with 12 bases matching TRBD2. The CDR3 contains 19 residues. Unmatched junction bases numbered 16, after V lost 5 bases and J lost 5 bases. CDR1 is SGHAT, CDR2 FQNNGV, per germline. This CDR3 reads CASSPFRRLAGVGDNEQFF. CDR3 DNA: TGTGCCAGCAGCCCCTTCAGGCGACTAGCGGGAGTGGGCGACAATGAGCAGTTCTTC.

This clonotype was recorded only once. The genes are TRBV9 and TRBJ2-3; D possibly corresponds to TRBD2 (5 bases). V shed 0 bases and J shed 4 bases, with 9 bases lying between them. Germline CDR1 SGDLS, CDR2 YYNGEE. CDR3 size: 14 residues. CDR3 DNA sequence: TGTGCCAGCAGCGTAGAGCTAGCCGCAGATACGCAGTATTTT. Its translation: CASSVELAADTQYF.

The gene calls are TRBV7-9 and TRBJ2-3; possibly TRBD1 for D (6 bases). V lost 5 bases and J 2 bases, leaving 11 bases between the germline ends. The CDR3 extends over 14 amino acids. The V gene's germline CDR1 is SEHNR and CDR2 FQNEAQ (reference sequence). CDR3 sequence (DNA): TGTGCCAGCAGCCGAACAGGGTTCACAGATACGCAGTATTTT. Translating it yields CASSRTGFTDTQYF.

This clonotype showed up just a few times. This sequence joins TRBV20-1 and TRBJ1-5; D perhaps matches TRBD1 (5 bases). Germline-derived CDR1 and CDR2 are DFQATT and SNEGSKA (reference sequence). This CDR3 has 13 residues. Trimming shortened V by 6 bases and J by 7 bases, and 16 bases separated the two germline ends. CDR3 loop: CSAQGTGDQPQHF. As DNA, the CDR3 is TGCAGTGCCCAAGGGACCGGGGACCAGCCCCAGCATTTT.

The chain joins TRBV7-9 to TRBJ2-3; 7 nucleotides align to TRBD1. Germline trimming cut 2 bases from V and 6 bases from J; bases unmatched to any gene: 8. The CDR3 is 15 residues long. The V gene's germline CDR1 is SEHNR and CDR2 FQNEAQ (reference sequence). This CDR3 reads CASSLWGTARDTQYF. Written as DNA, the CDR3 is TGTGCCAGCAGCTTATGGGGGACAGCTCGGGATACGCAGTATTTT.

CDR3 sequence reads: CASSYAGGRNEQFF. CDR3 nucleotides: TGTGCCAGCAGTTACGCGGGAGGGCGGAATGAGCAGTTCTTC. The chain recombines TRBV6-5 with TRBJ2-1, with 9 bases fitting TRBD2. V was pared by 2 bases and J by 7 bases, with 3 bases of the junction left unmatched. CDR1 is MNHEY, CDR2 SVGAGI, per germline. This CDR3 spans 14 amino acids.

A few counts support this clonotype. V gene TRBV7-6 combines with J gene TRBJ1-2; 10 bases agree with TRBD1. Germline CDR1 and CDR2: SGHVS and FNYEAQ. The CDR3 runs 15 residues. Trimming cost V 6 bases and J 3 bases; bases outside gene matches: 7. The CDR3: CASSPRDRGHYGYTF. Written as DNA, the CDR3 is TGTGCCAGCAGTCCCCGAGACAGGGGGCACTATGGCTACACCTTC.